This T cell receptor beta chain was observed in a study of T cell changes during pregnancy in multiple sclerosis. The CDR3 contains 15 residues. Germline CDR1 MGHRA, CDR2 YSYEKL. V was pared by 0 bases and J by 0 bases, with 7 bases between. TCRdb keeps only in-frame clones here, not all; method: immunoSEQ multiplex PCR. Found here are fewer than 40,000 clones, roughly nine tenths of them singletons; the top ten hold over 0.4%. The sample was CD4+ T cells from peripheral blood mononuclear cells, taken in the first trimester of pregnancy. This sequence was found in a female donor in good health, enrolled as a control in a pregnancy study. The chain links TRBV4-1 to TRBJ2-3; no clear D gene. This CDR3 reads CASSQEHPSTDTQYF. The CDR3 DNA sequence: TGCGCCAGCAGCCAAGAACACCCGAGCACAGATACGCAGTATTTT.